This TCR beta chain was recorded in a study of blood T cell repertoires in COVID-19. Study in general: PBMCs, B-cell-depleted T cells, or T cells were the source of the cDNA or gDNA that made up the material.

The method was immunoSEQ multiplex PCR; TCRdb's version includes in-frame clones alone and lacks a portion of them. The table lists roughly 48,000 clones, approximately 83% of them singletons. Between the trimmed V and J ends, which lost 1 base and 0 bases, there was a span of 18 bases. In germline, CDR1 is SGHKS, CDR2 YYEKEE (reference sequence). The CDR3 runs to 18 residues. This clone was detected only a few times. This clonotype was obtained from a man between 65 and 80 years old with acute or convalescent COVID-19. Sequencing was done on a sample of peripheral blood. The chain has TRBV5-5 and TRBJ2-3; D perhaps matches TRBD1 (6 bases). The CDR3 DNA reads TGTGCCAGCAGCTTGAAGGGGGTGGCGATCCTAAGCACAGATACGCAGTATTTT. Translation: CASSLKGVAILSTDTQYF.